Below, one T cell receptor beta chain is given with its context. This sample was taken from a study of cytomegalovirus exposure and HLA in healthy donors. The V gene's germline CDR1 is LNHNV and CDR2 YYDKDF (reference sequence). The CDR3 sequence is 16 residues long. PCR used 60 Vbeta primers and 13 Jbeta primers. Sequenced by immunoSEQ multiplex PCR; TCRdb stores in-frame clones only, minus some. Seen here are approximately 150,000 clones, 65% to 85% observed once, and the top ten hold over 1.2%. The chain has TRBV15 and TRBJ2-5; 8 positions agree with TRBD1. The J call may be incorrect, as the DNA end agrees better with TRBJ2-7. The sequence was obtained from a man aged 55 to 69 in good health and CMV-seronegative. Specimen: PBMCs. The CDR3 here is CATSRSARDRHYEQYF. The DNA of the CDR3 is TGTGCCACCAGCAGATCAGCCCGGGACAGGCACTACGAGCAGTACTTC.